The clone carrying this TCR beta chain has a count of ten or more. CDR3 length: 16 amino acids. J was trimmed by 3 bases and V by 6 bases; bases with no gene match: 14. This sample stems from a study of T-cell reconstitution after alpha-beta-depleted transplantation in children. The TCRbeta library was prepared with unique molecular identifiers. TCRdb fed the PCR reads into MiXCR, producing one record per CDR3 protein. Found here are about 640,000 distinct CDR3 sequences, roughly 17% of them singletons; the top ten hold 0.9% to 1.2%. The source material was PBMCs from the stem cell graft donor, sampled from the stem cell graft. This rearrangement joins TRBV12-3 or TRBV12-4 to TRBJ2-7; 7 bases match TRBD1. The source is a human donor who donated a stem cell graft to a child with acute myeloid leukemia. CDR3 region: CASSLGQARGYYEQYF. The CDR3 DNA sequence: TGTGCCAGCAGCCTAGGACAGGCTCGGGGCTACTACGAGCAGTACTTC.